Here is one T cell receptor beta chain with its context. Antigen specificity is unknown. This sample was taken from a study of cytomegalovirus exposure and HLA in healthy donors. Points from the study as a whole: The majority of TCR sequences were rare, yet some public TCRs appeared in many donors. Exclusion as indistinguishable affected some V segments, including TRBV6-2 and TRBV6-3. Later on, a genetic analysis was performed. It linked a missense variant in DCLRE1C with V- and J-gene trimming of TCR beta. Analyses of presence and absence presupposed an approximately uniform sequencing depth across donors.

Vbeta (60) and Jbeta (13) primers were used in the PCR. The repertoire was sequenced with immunoSEQ multiplex PCR; TCRdb's copy has only in-frame clones and lacks some. Of under 60,000 clones listed, approximately 84% were seen once; the top ten hold about 3%. CDR1 is SGHDT, CDR2 YYEEEE, per germline. The CDR3 has 16 amino acids. Trimming took off 6 bases at V and 3 bases at J, with 18 bases between the two ends. The receptor was isolated from a man aged 50-60 years in good health and CMV-seronegative. Sequenced input: PBMCs. The chain links TRBV5-6 to TRBJ2-2; tentative D call: TRBD2 (7 bases). The CDR3 here is CASNRGTGGYTGELFF. The CDR3 DNA reads as TGTGCCAGCAACCGGGGAACGGGGGGCTACACCGGGGAGCTGTTTTTT.